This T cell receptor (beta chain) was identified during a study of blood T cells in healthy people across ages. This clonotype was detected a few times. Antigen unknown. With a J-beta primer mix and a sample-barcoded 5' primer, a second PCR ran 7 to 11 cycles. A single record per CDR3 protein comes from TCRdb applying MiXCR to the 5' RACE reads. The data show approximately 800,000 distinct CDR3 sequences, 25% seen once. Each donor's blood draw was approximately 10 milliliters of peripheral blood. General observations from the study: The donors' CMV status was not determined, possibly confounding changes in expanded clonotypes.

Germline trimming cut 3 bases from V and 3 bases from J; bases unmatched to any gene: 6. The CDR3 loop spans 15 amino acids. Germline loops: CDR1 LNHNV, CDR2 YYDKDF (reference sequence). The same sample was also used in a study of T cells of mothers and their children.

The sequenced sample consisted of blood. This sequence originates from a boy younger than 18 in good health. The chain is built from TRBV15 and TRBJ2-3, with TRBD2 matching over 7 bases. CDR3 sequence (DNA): TGTGCCACCAGCAGGACCTGGGGAGGGACAGATACGCAGTATTTT. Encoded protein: CATSRTWGGTDTQYF.